A single sample gave rise to the 23 T cell receptor beta chains below, sequenced in a study of beta chain features in type 1 diabetes. Reverse transcribing all isolated RNA meant expressed TCRB transcripts were sequenced. Assay used: immunoSEQ multiplex PCR; TCRdb lists only in-frame clones, some missing. The sample shows some 150,000 clones, about 7% of them seen only once. The sample comprised central memory CD4+ T cells from blood. These receptors were obtained from a young woman in good health.

This clone has only a few counts. The chain carries TRBV4-2 and TRBJ1-1; D is undetermined. Germline assignment: CDR1 LGHNA and CDR2 YNFKEQ. The germline V and J ends were trimmed by 0 bases and 3 bases, with 11 bases remaining between them. The CDR3 length is 15 residues. CDR3 nucleotide sequence: TGTGCCAGCAGCCAAGATCGGCCGAGGTACACTGAAGCTTTCTTT. It is translated as CASSQDRPRYTEAFF.

The chain uses TRBV14 and TRBJ2-2; tentative D call: TRBD2 (5 bases). In germline, CDR1 is SGHDN, CDR2 FVKESK. Trimming took off 5 bases at V and 4 bases at J, with 14 bases between the two ends. CDR3 length: 15 amino acids. The CDR3 is CASSEGRSCTGELFF. The CDR3 nucleotides are TGTGCCAGCAGCGAGGGCCGGAGCTGCACCGGGGAGCTGTTTTTT.

This clone was counted at least ten times. This chain uses TRBV29-1 with TRBJ2-1; D gene ambiguous. The V gene's germline CDR1 is SQVTM and CDR2 ANQGSEA. The germline V and J ends were trimmed by 6 bases and 4 bases, with 7 bases remaining between them. The CDR3 is 11 amino acids. The CDR3 DNA reads TGCAGCGTGAGTCCTTACAATGAGCAGTTCTTC. This translates into CSVSPYNEQFF.

This clone was counted a few times. The genes are TRBV7-2 and TRBJ2-1; TRBD2 aligns across 7 bases. The J segment lost 7 bases and the V segment lost 2 bases, leaving 11 bases of the junction unmatched. The CDR3 extends over 16 amino acids. Germline values: CDR1 SGHTA, CDR2 FQGNSA. The CDR3 nucleotides read TGTGCCAGCAGCTTAAGCTTTCGGGAGGCCGGGAATGAGCAGTTCTTC. This sequence encodes CASSLSFREAGNEQFF.

The chain is built from TRBV20-1 and TRBJ2-7; D is perhaps TRBD2 (6 bases). V shed 0 bases and J shed 9 bases, with 9 bases lying between them. The CDR3 length is 11 residues. Germline CDR1 DFQATT, CDR2 SNEGSKA (reference sequence). Written as DNA, the CDR3 is TGCAGTGCTAGAGATAACGGGGGGCAGTACTTC. It encodes CSARDNGGQYF.

This rearrangement joins TRBV7-8 to TRBJ1-3; weak D call: TRBD1 (5 bases). The length of the CDR3 is 14 residues. The germline CDR1 and CDR2 sequences are SGHVS and FQNEAQ. V dropped 3 bases and J dropped 1 base, with 7 bases sitting between them. The CDR3 nucleotides read TGTGCCAGCAGCTTGGGGGGGTCTGGAAACACCATATATTTT. Its translation: CASSLGGSGNTIYF.

The CDR3 nucleotides read TGTGCCAGCCAGGTCGGCTCTTACGAGCAGTACTTC. As protein: CASQVGSYEQYF. The rearrangement uses TRBV28 and TRBJ2-7; D remains unclear. The V and J ends lost 8 bases and 4 bases respectively, with 12 bases between them. CDR3 length: 12 residues. The germline V gene has CDR1 MDHEN and CDR2 SYDVKM.

The V call is TRBV27, the J call TRBJ2-5; TRBD1 matches at 7 bases. The germline CDR1 and CDR2 sequences are MNHEY and SMNVEV (reference sequence). Germline trimming cut 5 bases from V and 8 bases from J; bases unmatched to any gene: 11. CDR3 length: 14 amino acids. In DNA, the CDR3 is TGTGCCAGCAGTCTGGCATGGGACAGCTTAACCCAGTACTTC. It encodes CASSLAWDSLTQYF.

CDR3 nucleotides: TGCAGCGTCATACTCGACAGCCAGAATCAGCCCCAGCATTTT. It yields the protein CSVILDSQNQPQHF. The chain is built from TRBV29-1 and TRBJ1-5; TRBD1 is a possible D gene (5 bases). CDR1 is SQVTM and CDR2 is ANQGSEA in the germline V gene. This CDR3 is 14 amino acids long. Trimming took 6 bases from V and 4 from J, leaving 16 bases between them.

This clone was seen a few times. The genes are TRBV4-3 and TRBJ2-5, with D possibly TRBD2 on 5 matching bases. The CDR3 spans 15 residues. CDR1 and CDR2 from the germline V gene are LGHNA and YSLEER. V lost 0 bases and J 4 bases, leaving 12 bases between the germline ends. For the CDR3, the DNA is TGCGCCAGCAGCCAAGAGGCCGGGGTGGGAGAGACCCAGTACTTC. Protein: CASSQEAGVGETQYF.

A few counts support this clone. The chain has TRBV6-5 and TRBJ2-1, with D possibly matching TRBD1 (6 bases). This CDR3 spans 14 amino acids. V gave up 5 bases and J gave up 9 bases, with 17 bases separating them. CDR1 is MNHEY and CDR2 is SVGAGI in the germline V gene. CDR3 DNA: TGTGCCAGCAGTAGGTCGCCGGGACAACCTGAGCAGTTCTTC. Protein sequence: CASSRSPGQPEQFF.

This clone was recorded a few times. The rearrangement uses TRBV7-9 and TRBJ2-1; 10 bases align to TRBD2. The germline gives CDR1 SEHNR, CDR2 FQNEAQ (reference sequence). The CDR3 covers 17 residues. V trimming: 3 bases; J trimming: 6 bases; junction bases outside the gene matches: 11. The CDR3 here is CASSFSSGRTLSNEQFF. The DNA of the CDR3 is TGTGCCAGCAGCTTTTCTAGCGGGAGAACCCTGAGCAATGAGCAGTTCTTC.

This clone was detected a few times. The genes are TRBV6-5 and TRBJ2-2, with D possibly TRBD2 on 6 matching bases. Deletions cut 0 bases from V and 4 bases from J, with 12 bases between. Germline CDR1 and CDR2: MNHEY and SVGAGI. This CDR3 comprises 16 residues. The CDR3 protein is CASSYSTWDSTGELFF. In nucleotides, the CDR3 is TGTGCCAGCAGTTACTCGACGTGGGACTCCACCGGGGAGCTGTTTTTT.

The V and J genes are TRBV9 and TRBJ2-2, with D possibly being TRBD2 (5 bases). CDR1 and CDR2 (germline): SGDLS, YYNGEE. The CDR3 extends over 13 amino acids. The V gene lost 1 base and the J gene lost 6 bases, with 7 bases spanning the gap. This CDR3 is CASSVWESGELFF. In DNA, the CDR3 is TGTGCCAGCAGCGTATGGGAGTCCGGGGAGCTGTTTTTT.

This clone appeared a few times. The genes are TRBV2 and TRBJ1-5; TRBD1 agrees at 9 bases. The CDR3 length is 16 residues. CDR1 is SNHLY and CDR2 is FYNNEI in the germline V gene. Trimming took 4 bases from V and 4 from J; bases not matched to a gene: 8. CDR3 DNA sequence: TGTGCCAGCAGTGCCGGGACAGGGTCCCCGAATCAGCCCCAGCATTTT. This sequence encodes CASSAGTGSPNQPQHF.

V is TRBV11-3 and J is TRBJ2-6; D remains unclear. Germline CDR1 and CDR2: SGHNT and YENEEA. Between the trimmed V and J ends, which lost 5 bases and 3 bases, there was a span of 5 bases. The CDR3 loop spans 13 amino acids. As DNA, the CDR3 is TGTGCCAGCAGCCTCAGTGGGGCCAACGTCCTGACTTTC. Residues: CASSLSGANVLTF.

A few counts support this clone. The chain recombines TRBV4-1 with TRBJ1-1; no firm D call. The germline V and J ends were trimmed by 6 bases and 4 bases, with 12 bases remaining between them. The CDR3 loop spans 13 amino acids. Germline V lookup: CDR1 MGHRA, CDR2 YSYEKL. Written as DNA, the CDR3 is TGCGCCAGCAGTCGCCAGGATCGCACTGAAGCTTTCTTT. Residues: CASSRQDRTEAFF.

The CDR3 region has the DNA TGTGCCAGCAGTGAATACGTAGGCAATCAGCCCCAGCATTTT. This gives the protein CASSEYVGNQPQHF. The gene calls are TRBV6-1 and TRBJ1-5, with D unresolved. The CDR3 is 14 amino acids. V was clipped by 2 bases and J by 2 bases, with 7 bases between them. Germline V gene lookup returns CDR1 MNHNS and CDR2 SASEGT.

This clone came up a few times. The rearrangement joins TRBV28 to TRBJ2-5; 7 nucleotides agree with TRBD1. In germline, CDR1 is MDHEN, CDR2 SYDVKM. The CDR3 is made up of 13 amino acids. Trimming cost V 6 bases and J 5 bases; bases outside gene matches: 6. The CDR3 reads CASSRQGRETQYF. The CDR3 bases are TGTGCCAGCAGCAGACAGGGCCGGGAGACCCAGTACTTC.

A few counts support this clone. This chain connects TRBV28 to TRBJ1-1; TRBD1 might be the D (5 bases). The CDR3 covers 13 residues. The V and J ends lost 7 bases and 4 bases respectively, with 13 bases between them. CDR1 and CDR2 from the germline V gene are MDHEN and SYDVKM. CDR3 protein: CASMRRGGTEAFF. As DNA, the CDR3 is TGTGCCAGCATGAGGAGGGGTGGCACTGAAGCTTTCTTT.

In this sample, this clone turned up many times. The chain joins TRBV4-1 to TRBJ1-4, with D uncertain. Trimming shortened V by 4 bases and J by 8 bases, and 14 bases separated the two germline ends. Germline CDR1 reads MGHRA; CDR2 reads YSYEKL. The CDR3 consists of 14 residues. This chain's CDR3 is CASSPGPRREKLFF. The CDR3 DNA sequence: TGCGCCAGCAGCCCTGGGCCCAGAAGGGAAAAACTGTTTTTT.

This clone was counted a few times. The V call is TRBV7-8, the J call TRBJ2-7, with TRBD2 matching over 7 bases. CDR1 and CDR2 from the germline V gene are SGHVS and FQNEAQ. Germline trimming cut 6 bases from V and 4 bases from J; bases unmatched to any gene: 12. This CDR3 region has 15 residues. The CDR3 loop is CASSRYRGSRYEQYF. The CDR3 DNA reads TGTGCCAGCAGTCGATACCGCGGGAGTAGGTACGAGCAGTACTTC.

V and J are TRBV6-6 and TRBJ1-3; possible D gene TRBD1, 5 bases. The V gene lost 4 bases and the J gene lost 2 bases, with 9 bases spanning the gap. The germline CDR1 and CDR2 sequences are MNHNY and SVGAGI (reference sequence). The CDR3 runs to 14 residues. This CDR3 is CASSSGDAGNTIYF. The CDR3, as DNA: TGTGCCAGCAGTTCGGGGGATGCTGGAAACACCATATATTTT.